These T cell receptor beta chains were read from a single sample in a study of PD-1 blockade in mismatch repair-deficient tumors. The method was immunoSEQ multiplex PCR; TCRdb's version includes in-frame clones alone and lacks a portion of them. The table lists around 23,000 clones, 83% of them singletons. Sequencing used peripheral blood, obtained 12 weeks after starting pembrolizumab. These receptors originate from an adult with mismatch repair-deficient cancer. CDR3s leave out the opening cysteine and the closing phenylalanine or tryptophan.

J: TRBJ1-5
V: TRBV28
CDR3: ASSLRQGTNQPQH

J: TRBJ2-7
V: TRBV7-9
CDR3: ASSPFRSRGYEQY

J: TRBJ2-1
V: TRBV5-4
CDR3: ASSSMAGTGYYNEQF

J: TRBJ2-5
V: TRBV9
CDR3: ASSVRDYQETQY

J: TRBJ1-1
V: TRBV6-5
CDR3: ASRSHRDANTEAF

J: TRBJ2-3
V: TRBV9
CDR3: ASSVGVGSGRALVTDTQY

J: TRBJ1-3
V: TRBV7-9
CDR3: ASSLATRPPGNTIY

J: TRBJ2-2
V: TRBV5-1
CDR3: ASSRQATNTGELF

J: TRBJ2-6
V: TRBV6-1
CDR3: ASSDETGSGANVLT

J: TRBJ1-3
V: TRBV9
CDR3: ASSATTGSTYSGNTIY

J: TRBJ1-4
V: TRBV11-2
CDR3: ASSFRGADNEKLF

J: TRBJ1-5
V: TRBV19
CDR3: ASSIQGPSRPQH

J: TRBJ1-4
V: TRBV11-2
CDR3: ASRTTGNDNEKLF

J: TRBJ2-5
V: TRBV7-2
CDR3: ASSLGTGYQETQY

J: TRBJ2-2
V: TRBV6-6
CDR3: ASRRLYTGELF

J: TRBJ2-1
V: TRBV13
CDR3: ASSLGPAGNNEQF

J: TRBJ2-7
V: TRBV7-2
CDR3: ASSLAGSGRTSRGEQY

J: TRBJ2-7
V: TRBV27
CDR3: ASSSTTTGGYEQY

J: TRBJ2-3
V: TRBV11-3
CDR3: ASSLGRSTDTQY

J: TRBJ2-4
V: TRBV11-2
CDR3: ASSLFLAKNIQY

J: TRBJ2-5
V: TRBV6-5
CDR3: ASRRREWGTQY

J: TRBJ2-3
V: TRBV6-4
CDR3: ASSGGGSTDTQY

J: TRBJ2-3
V: TRBV5-4
CDR3: ASSRRTSGRSEDTQY

J: TRBJ2-1
V: TRBV6-1
CDR3: ASSVRGEQF

J: TRBJ2-3
V: TRBV7-6
CDR3: ASSLGWGTGNTDTQY

J: TRBJ2-1
V: TRBV6-1
CDR3: ASSEATSGSHEQF

J: TRBJ2-3
V: TRBV29-1
CDR3: SAQEGAGDTQY

J: TRBJ1-2
V: TRBV7-9
CDR3: ASSLAQAPNYGYT

J: TRBJ1-2
V: TRBV5-6
CDR3: ASSVFRDSYAHGYT

J: TRBJ1-1
V: TRBV9
CDR3: ASSAAGTGVPVAF

J: TRBJ2-7
V: TRBV18
CDR3: ASSPQTVGRGSGGEQY

J: TRBJ1-1
V: TRBV30
CDR3: AWKVRNTEAF

J: TRBJ2-3
V: TRBV5-1
CDR3: ASSIGGIQADTQY

J: TRBJ2-7
V: TRBV20-1
CDR3: SPGQGSEQY

J: TRBJ2-3
V: TRBV27
CDR3: ATSGTSSGLSDTQY

J: TRBJ2-5
V: TRBV7-9
CDR3: ASSLEHGSWTQY

J: TRBJ2-1
V: TRBV5-6
CDR3: ASSPGTSGFYEQF

J: TRBJ2-1
V: TRBV4-1
CDR3: ASSQEPGSHNEQF

J: TRBJ2-3
V: TRBV11-3
CDR3: ASSRSTGYSDTQY

J: TRBJ2-7
V: TRBV28
CDR3: ASSLGQAPKQY

J: TRBJ2-2
V: TRBV12-5
CDR3: ASGLSMGQGTGELF

J: TRBJ2-1
V: TRBV5-1
CDR3: ASSLRLSDEQF

J: TRBJ2-1
V: TRBV13
CDR3: ASSTDRALYNEQF

J: TRBJ1-1
V: TRBV18
CDR3: ASSPTDTEAF

J: TRBJ1-4
V: TRBV11-2
CDR3: ASSLDPWNRPHEKLF

J: TRBJ2-7
V: TRBV13
CDR3: ASSFTRGQGHHEQY

J: TRBJ2-1
V: TRBV10-3
CDR3: AISSKGDNEQF

J: TRBJ2-3
V: TRBV11-2
CDR3: ASSLTDTQY

J: TRBJ2-2
V: TRBV5-1
CDR3: ASEEGSGGELF

J: TRBJ1-5
V: TRBV4-1
CDR3: ASSQVVSHSQPQH

J: TRBJ2-7
V: TRBV28
CDR3: ASSFSGRPYEQY

J: TRBJ2-7
V: TRBV2
CDR3: ASRGQGGGEQY